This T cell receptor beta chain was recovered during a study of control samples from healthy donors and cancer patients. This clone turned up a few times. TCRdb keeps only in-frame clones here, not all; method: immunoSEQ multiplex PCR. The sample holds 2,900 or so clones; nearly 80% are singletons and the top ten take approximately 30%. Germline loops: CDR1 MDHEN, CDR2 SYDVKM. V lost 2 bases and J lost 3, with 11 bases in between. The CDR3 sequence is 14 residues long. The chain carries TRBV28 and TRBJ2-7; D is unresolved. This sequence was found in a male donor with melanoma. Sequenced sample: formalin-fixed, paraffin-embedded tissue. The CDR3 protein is CASSLRLGFYEQYF. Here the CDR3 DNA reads TGTGCCAGCAGTTTACGTCTGGGTTTCTACGAGCAGTACTTC.